This TCR beta chain was captured in a study of cytomegalovirus exposure and HLA in healthy donors. At the level of the study: As released early, the data held some 85 million unique TCRs from HLA-typed donors.

It was with 60 Vbeta and 13 Jbeta primers that the PCR ran. Generated by immunoSEQ multiplex PCR, the TCRdb table keeps only in-frame clones and is missing some. There are roughly 99,000 clones in the sample; over 80% occur only once, and under 3.5% lies in the top ten. Donors consisted of healthy bone marrow donors. There are a few counts of this clone. The antigen remains undetermined. The V end lost 5 bases, the J end lost 5 bases, and 16 bases lay between the germline ends. The CDR3 consists of 14 residues. The V gene's germline CDR1 is SEHNR and CDR2 FQNEAQ (reference sequence). Study-wide results and limits: Later analysis suggested most CMV-associated TCR beta chains were HLA-restricted. In a later analysis, DRB1 alleles had the most associated TCRs; HLA-C alleles the fewest.

The TCR originated in a man aged 30 to 45 in good health and CMV-seropositive. Sequencing was done on a sample of PBMCs. The chain links TRBV7-9 to TRBJ2-7, with TRBD2 as a possible D gene (6 bases). The CDR3: CASSGGSRVHEQYF. The CDR3 DNA sequence: TGTGCCAGCAGCGGGGGGTCTAGGGTGCACGAGCAGTACTTC.